A selection of T cell receptor beta chains follows, all from one sample in a study of T cell changes during pregnancy in multiple sclerosis. Assay used: immunoSEQ multiplex PCR; TCRdb lists only in-frame clones, some missing. The sample holds fewer than 75,000 clones, about 91% seen once. The sequencing used peripheral blood, collected in the first trimester of pregnancy. All receptors come from a female donor with multiple sclerosis, enrolled in a pregnancy study. CDR3s include the opening cysteine and the closing phenylalanine or tryptophan. A clone size is listed for some rows: how often the clone was seen (once, few, many), or a class if it is expanded.

15	TRBV9	TRBJ1-2	NA	CASSPLTGVAYGYTF
16	TRBV5-1	TRBJ2-2	NA	CASSLLSSGPTGELFF
19	TRBV14	TRBJ1-4	few	CASSQEARGNNIRDEKLFF
14	TRBV5-1	TRBJ2-7	NA	CASSEEKPPYEQYF
16	TRBV7-2	TRBJ2-3	once	CASSLPGLAGANTQYF
15	TRBV2	TRBJ2-2	NA	CASSVGRHSTGELFF
14	TRBV25-1	TRBJ1-1	NA	CASSRKGPSTEAFF
18	TRBV10-1	TRBJ1-1	NA	CASSEKGTGAYPNTEAFF
14	TRBV7-7	TRBJ2-1	NA	CASSLGTSGDEQFF
14	TRBV5-4	TRBJ2-3	NA	CASSLAGSTDTQYF
17	TRBV7-2	TRBJ1-3	NA	CASSASPVTGVGNTIYF
15	TRBV10-1	TRBJ2-3	NA	CASSESGGLTDTQYF
15	TRBV2	TRBJ2-2	NA	CASRKTGADTGELFF
14	TRBV27	TRBJ1-5	once	CASSFQGSVQPQHF
13	TRBV7-6	TRBJ2-7	NA	CASSSSASYEQYF
15	TRBV5-5	TRBJ1-2	once	CASSLDLGVNYGYTF
18	TRBV7-8	TRBJ2-6	NA	CASSYQTGFSSGANVLTF
13	TRBV11-3	TRBJ2-2	NA	CASSLGATGELFF
15	TRBV7-9	TRBJ2-3	NA	CASSFRAGIADTQYF
15	TRBV7-3	TRBJ2-3	NA	CASSLIAGNVGTQYF
17	TRBV19	TRBJ2-4	NA	CASSILWGGRAKNIQYF
14	TRBV5-4	TRBJ1-2	NA	CASRPTGAPYGYTF
13	TRBV18	TRBJ1-1	few	CASSQTGNTEAFF
15	TRBV7-7	TRBJ2-2	NA	CASSLGQANTGELFF
16	TRBV27	TRBJ2-3	many	CASSLWASGSTDTQYF
14	TRBV11-2	TRBJ2-5	NA	CASSLEVRQETQYF
18	TRBV27	TRBJ2-1	NA	CASSLSKDGGPPYNEQFF
14	TRBV6-5	TRBJ1-6	NA	CASSRTGGQSPLHF
15	TRBV27	TRBJ2-1	NA	CASKETGEDHNEQFF
11	TRBV2	TRBJ1-2	NA	CASSLGSGYTF
14	TRBV29-1	TRBJ2-5	NA	CSVPTSGSQETQYF
13	TRBV28	TRBJ2-2	NA	CASSSKPYGELFF
15	TRBV4-1	TRBJ1-5	once	CASSQEAQGGQPQHF
12	TRBV19	TRBJ2-4	NA	CASLGQRNIQYF
18	TRBV2	TRBJ1-1	NA	CASSEAQRASGRGTEAFF
15	TRBV2	TRBJ2-1	NA	CASSRTSGRAYEQFF
12	TRBV10-1	TRBJ2-1	NA	CASSQTRNEQFF
16	TRBV2	TRBJ2-5	NA	CASNWGGGSWGETQYF
15	TRBV19	TRBJ2-2	NA	CASSPRGLNTGELFF
14	TRBV28	TRBJ1-5	NA	CASSFPEGNQPQHF
17	TRBV27	TRBJ2-1	NA	CASSRKTNRLSYNEQFF
15	TRBV7-2	TRBJ2-1	NA	CASSLAGGGRNEQFF
15	TRBV4-1	TRBJ2-7	NA	CASSQGWREMDEQYF
13	TRBV15	TRBJ1-1	NA	CATSRDRGFEAFF
15	TRBV2	TRBJ1-2	once	CASSEALLGAYGYTF
12	TRBV5-1	TRBJ2-5	NA	CASSSGSETQYF
15	TRBV19	TRBJ2-5	NA	CASTLGEGNQETQYF
11	TRBV18	TRBJ2-6	NA	CASSPSFFLTF
15	TRBV18	TRBJ1-1	NA	CASSPVISAEREAFF
15	TRBV29-1	TRBJ2-3	NA	CSVELGTGSTDTQYF
13	TRBV6-6	TRBJ1-4	few	CASSLGAREKLFF
15	TRBV30	TRBJ1-2	NA	CAWSSPPTGRYGYTF
13	TRBV19	TRBJ1-2	once	CASSAGPGVGYTF
17	TRBV7-2	TRBJ2-1	NA	CASSYSGGPLIYNEQFF
13	TRBV9	TRBJ1-1	once	CASSPGLETEAFF
15	TRBV14	TRBJ2-3	NA	CASSQLAVSTDTQYF
15	TRBV27	TRBJ2-5	NA	CASSQLAGDQETQYF
16	TRBV11-2	TRBJ2-4	NA	CASSSNPGLAGSIQYF